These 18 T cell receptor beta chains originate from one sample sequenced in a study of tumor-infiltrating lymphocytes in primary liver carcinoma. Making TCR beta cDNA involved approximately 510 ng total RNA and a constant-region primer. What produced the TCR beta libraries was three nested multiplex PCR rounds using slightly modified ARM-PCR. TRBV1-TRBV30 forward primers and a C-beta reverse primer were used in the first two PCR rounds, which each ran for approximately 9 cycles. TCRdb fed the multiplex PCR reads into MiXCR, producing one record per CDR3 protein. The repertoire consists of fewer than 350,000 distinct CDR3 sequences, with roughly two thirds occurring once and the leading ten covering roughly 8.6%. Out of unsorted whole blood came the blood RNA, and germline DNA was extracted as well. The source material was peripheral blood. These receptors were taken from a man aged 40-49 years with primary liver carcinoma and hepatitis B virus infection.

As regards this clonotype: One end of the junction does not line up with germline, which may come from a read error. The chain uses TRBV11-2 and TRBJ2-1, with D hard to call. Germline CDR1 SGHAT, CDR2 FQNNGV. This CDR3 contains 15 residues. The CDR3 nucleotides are TGTGCTAGCAGCTTAGACGGAAGCCCCTACAATGAGCAGTTCTTC. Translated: CASSLDGSPYNEQFF.

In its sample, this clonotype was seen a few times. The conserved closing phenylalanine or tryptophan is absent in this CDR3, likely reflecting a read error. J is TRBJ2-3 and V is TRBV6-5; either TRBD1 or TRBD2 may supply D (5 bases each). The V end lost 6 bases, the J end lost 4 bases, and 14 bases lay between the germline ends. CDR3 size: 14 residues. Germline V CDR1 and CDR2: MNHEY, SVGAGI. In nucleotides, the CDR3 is TGTGCCAGCAGGCCCACCGGGACGGCAGATACGCAGTATTCT. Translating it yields CASRPTGTADTQYS.

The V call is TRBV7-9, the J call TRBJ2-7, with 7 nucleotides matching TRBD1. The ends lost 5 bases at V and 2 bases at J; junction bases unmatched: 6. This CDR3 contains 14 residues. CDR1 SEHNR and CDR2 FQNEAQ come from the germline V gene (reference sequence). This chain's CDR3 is CASSPRDSAYEQYF. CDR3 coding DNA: TGTGCCAGCAGCCCCCGGGACAGTGCCTACGAGCAGTACTTC. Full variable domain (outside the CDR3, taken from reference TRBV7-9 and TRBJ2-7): DTGVSQNPRHKITKRGQNVTFRCDPISEHNRLYWYRQTLGQGPEFLTYFQNEAQLEKSRLLSDRFSAERPKGSFSTLEIQRTEQGDSAMYLCASSPRDSAYEQYFGPGTRLTVT.

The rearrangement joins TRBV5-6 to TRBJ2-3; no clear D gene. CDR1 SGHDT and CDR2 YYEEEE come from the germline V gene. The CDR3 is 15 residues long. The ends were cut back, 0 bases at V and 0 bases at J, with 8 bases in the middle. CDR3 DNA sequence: TGTGCCAGCAGCTTGGGCGTGTTCAGCACAGATACGCAGTATTTT. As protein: CASSLGVFSTDTQYF. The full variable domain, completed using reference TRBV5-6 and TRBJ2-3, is DAGVTQSPTHLIKTRGQQVTLRCSPKSGHDTVSWYQQALGQGPQFIFQYYEEEERQRGNFPDRFSGHQFPNYSSELNVNALLLGDSALYLCASSLGVFSTDTQYFGPGTRLTVL.

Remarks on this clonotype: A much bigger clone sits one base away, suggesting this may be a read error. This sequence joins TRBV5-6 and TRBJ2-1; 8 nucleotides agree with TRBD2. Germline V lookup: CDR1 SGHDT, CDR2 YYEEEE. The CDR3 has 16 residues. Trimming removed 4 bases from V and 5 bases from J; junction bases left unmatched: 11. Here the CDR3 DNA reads TGTGCCAGCAGCATAGATCCGGGACTAGTGGACAATGAGCAGTTCTTC. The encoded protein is CASSIDPGLVDNEQFF.

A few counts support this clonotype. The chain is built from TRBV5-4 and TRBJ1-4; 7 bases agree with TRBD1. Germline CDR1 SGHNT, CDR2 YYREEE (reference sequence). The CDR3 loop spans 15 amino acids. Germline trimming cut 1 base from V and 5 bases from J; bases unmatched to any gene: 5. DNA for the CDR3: TGTGCCAGCAGCTTGTCAGGGACAGAAAATGAAAAACTGTTTTTT. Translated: CASSLSGTENEKLFF.

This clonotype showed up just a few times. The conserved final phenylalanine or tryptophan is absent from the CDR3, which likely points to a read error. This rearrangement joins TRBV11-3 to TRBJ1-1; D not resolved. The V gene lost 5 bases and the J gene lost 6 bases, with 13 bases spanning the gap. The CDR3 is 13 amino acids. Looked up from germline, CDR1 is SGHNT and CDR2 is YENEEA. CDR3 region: CASSLGLDAEAFS. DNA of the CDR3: TGTGCCAGCAGCCTAGGTCTAGACGCTGAAGCTTTCTCT.

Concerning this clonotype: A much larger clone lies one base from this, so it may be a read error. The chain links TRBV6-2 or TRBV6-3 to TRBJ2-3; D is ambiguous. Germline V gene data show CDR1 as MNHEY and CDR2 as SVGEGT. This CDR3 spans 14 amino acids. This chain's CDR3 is CASSYLAGDDTPYF. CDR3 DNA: TGTGCCAGCAGTTACCTTGCAGGAGACGATACGCCGTATTTT.

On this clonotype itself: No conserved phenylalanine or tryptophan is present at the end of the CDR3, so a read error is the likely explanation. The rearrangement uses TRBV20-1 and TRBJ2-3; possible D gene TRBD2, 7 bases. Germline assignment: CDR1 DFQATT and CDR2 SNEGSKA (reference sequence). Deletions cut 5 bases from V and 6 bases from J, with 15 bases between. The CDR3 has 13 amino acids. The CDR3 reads CSAPHGGLDTQYL. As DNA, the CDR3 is TGCAGTGCTCCCCACGGGGGGCTGGATACGCAGTATTTG.

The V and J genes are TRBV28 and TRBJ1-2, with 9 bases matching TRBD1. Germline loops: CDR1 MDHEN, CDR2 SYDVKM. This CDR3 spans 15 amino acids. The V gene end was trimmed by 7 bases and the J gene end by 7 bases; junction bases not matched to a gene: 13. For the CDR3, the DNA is TGTGCCAGCACCCTAAATCCGGGACAGGGACGTGGCTACACCTTC. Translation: CASTLNPGQGRGYTF.

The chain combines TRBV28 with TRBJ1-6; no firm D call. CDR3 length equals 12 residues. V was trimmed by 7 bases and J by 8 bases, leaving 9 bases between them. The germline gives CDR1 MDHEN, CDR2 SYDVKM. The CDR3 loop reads CASISGYSPLHF. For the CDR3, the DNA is TGTGCCAGCATATCTGGGTATTCACCCCTCCACTTT.

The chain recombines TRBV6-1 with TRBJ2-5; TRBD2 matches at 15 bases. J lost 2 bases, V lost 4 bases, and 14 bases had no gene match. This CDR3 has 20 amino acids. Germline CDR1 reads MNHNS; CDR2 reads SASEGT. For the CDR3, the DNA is TGTGCCAGCAGTGTATTGTTTACCGGACTAGCGGGAGGGGCTCAAGAGACCCAGTACTTC. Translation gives CASSVLFTGLAGGAQETQYF.

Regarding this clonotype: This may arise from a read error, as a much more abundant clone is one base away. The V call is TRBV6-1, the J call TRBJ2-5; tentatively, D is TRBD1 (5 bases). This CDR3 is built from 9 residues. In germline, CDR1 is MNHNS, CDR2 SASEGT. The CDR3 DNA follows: TGTGCCAGCGATGGACAAAAACACTTC. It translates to CASDGQKHF.

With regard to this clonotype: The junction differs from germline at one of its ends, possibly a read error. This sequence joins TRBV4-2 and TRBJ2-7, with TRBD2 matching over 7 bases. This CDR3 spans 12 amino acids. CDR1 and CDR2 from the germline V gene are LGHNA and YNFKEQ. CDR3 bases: TGTGCCAGCAACCGGACTAGGGGCGAGCTGTACTTC. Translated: CASNRTRGELYF.

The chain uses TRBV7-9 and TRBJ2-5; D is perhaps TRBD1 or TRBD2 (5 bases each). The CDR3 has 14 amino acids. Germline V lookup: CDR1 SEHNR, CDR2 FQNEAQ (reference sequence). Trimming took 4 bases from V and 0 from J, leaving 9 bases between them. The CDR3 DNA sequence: TGTGCCAGCAGCTCTGGGACCCACCAAGAGACCCAGTACTTC. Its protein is CASSSGTHQETQYF.

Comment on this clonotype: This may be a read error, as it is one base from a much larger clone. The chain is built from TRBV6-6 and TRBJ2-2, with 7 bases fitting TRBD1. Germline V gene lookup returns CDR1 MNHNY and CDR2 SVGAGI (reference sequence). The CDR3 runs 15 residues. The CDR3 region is CVSRQTGLGSGELFF. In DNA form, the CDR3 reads TGTGTCAGCAGACAGACAGGGTTAGGTTCCGGGGAGCTGTTTTTT.

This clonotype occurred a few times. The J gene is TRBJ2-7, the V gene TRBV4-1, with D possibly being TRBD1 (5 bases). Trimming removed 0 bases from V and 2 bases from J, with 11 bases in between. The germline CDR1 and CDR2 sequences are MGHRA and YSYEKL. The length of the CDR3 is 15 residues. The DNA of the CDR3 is TGCGCCAGCAGCCAAGATGATAGGGGCGCCTACGAGCAGTACTTC. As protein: CASSQDDRGAYEQYF.

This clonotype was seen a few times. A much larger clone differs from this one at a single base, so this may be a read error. The CDR3 here is CATRGGPSGQQYF. DNA of the CDR3: TGTGCCACCAGAGGTGGTCCTAGCGGGCAGCAGTATTTT. The chain employs TRBV10-3 and TRBJ2-3; 8 positions agree with TRBD2. This CDR3 comprises 13 residues. Germline-derived CDR1 and CDR2 are ENHRY and SYGVKD. Trimming took 10 bases from V and 11 from J; bases not matched to a gene: 14.